Below are 11 T cell receptor beta chains sequenced from a single sample in a study of shared clonotypes between healthy human individuals. Sequencing was performed with immunoSEQ multiplex PCR; in TCRdb, only in-frame clones are kept and a portion is missing. In the table there are about 550,000 clones, around 95% of which are singletons. The naive CD8 subset, CD45RO-negative cells positively selected for CCR7, excluded terminally differentiated effector memory CD45RA+ cells. Sequences were obtained from naive CD8+ T cells sorted from blood. The receptors were gathered from a woman in her 30s in good health.

This CDR3 is CASSERLAEGDEQYF. The CDR3 bases are TGCGCCAGCAGTGAGAGGCTAGCGGAAGGGGACGAGCAGTACTTC. The chain has TRBV10-2 and TRBJ2-7; TRBD2 aligns across 7 bases. Trimming at V came to 2 bases and at J to 5 bases, leaving 9 bases not matched to a gene. Germline assignment: CDR1 WSHSY and CDR2 SAAADI. The CDR3 loop spans 15 amino acids.

This sequence joins TRBV7-9 and TRBJ2-7; TRBD1 might be the D (6 bases). Germline V lookup: CDR1 SEHNR, CDR2 FQNEAQ (reference sequence). V dropped 4 bases and J dropped 1 base, with 8 bases sitting between them. This CDR3 is 13 amino acids long. The CDR3 loop is CASSSDSSYEQYF. The CDR3 nucleotides read TGTGCCAGCAGCTCGGACAGTTCCTACGAGCAGTACTTC.

This clone was observed a single time. This rearrangement joins TRBV13 to TRBJ1-4; perhaps TRBD1 as D (6 bases). The CDR3 is 15 residues long. CDR1 is PRHDT, CDR2 FYEKMQ, per germline (reference sequence). V lost 5 bases to trimming and J lost 7 bases, with 17 bases between them. The CDR3, as DNA: TGTGCCAGCAGCATCCGGACAGCCGACTTTGAAAAACTGTTTTTT. Its translation is CASSIRTADFEKLFF.

V gene TRBV27 combines with J gene TRBJ1-1, with D perhaps TRBD1 (6 bases). Trimming took 3 bases from V and 4 from J, leaving 15 bases between them. The CDR3 length is 15 residues. CDR1 and CDR2 (germline): MNHEY, SMNVEV (reference sequence). The CDR3 loop is CASSFSGGASTEAFF. CDR3 bases: TGTGCCAGCAGTTTCTCCGGGGGGGCTAGCACTGAAGCTTTCTTT.

The rearrangement links TRBV6-5 to TRBJ1-4; tentative D call: TRBD1 (5 bases). The CDR3 loop spans 15 amino acids. Germline V CDR1 and CDR2: MNHEY, SVGAGI. Between the trimmed V and J ends, which lost 0 bases and 6 bases, there was a span of 11 bases. The CDR3 spells CASSYSYRSHEKLFF. As DNA, the CDR3 is TGTGCCAGCAGTTACTCGTACAGGTCACATGAAAAACTGTTTTTT.

The chain joins TRBV2 to TRBJ2-1; a possible D gene is TRBD2 (6 bases). The CDR3 covers 16 residues. Trimming took off 3 bases at V and 0 bases at J, with 12 bases between the two ends. Germline-derived CDR1 and CDR2 are SNHLY and FYNNEI. The CDR3 is CASSEGGLSSYNEQFF. In nucleotides, the CDR3 is TGTGCCAGCAGTGAGGGGGGACTGAGCTCCTACAATGAGCAGTTCTTC.

As DNA, the CDR3 is TGTGCCAGCAGTTACGCGCACATCACAGATACGCAGTATTTT. It specifies CASSYAHITDTQYF. The V gene is TRBV6-5, the J gene TRBJ2-3; D gene unclear. Germline-derived CDR1 and CDR2 are MNHEY and SVGAGI. The CDR3 has 14 residues. Trimming stripped 2 bases from V and 2 bases from J, with 8 bases between.

This clone was detected a few times. The chain couples TRBV19 to TRBJ1-1; 10 positions agree with TRBD1. The ends lost 5 bases at V and 3 bases at J; junction bases unmatched: 3. The CDR3 is made up of 14 amino acids. Looked up from germline, CDR1 is LNHDA and CDR2 is SQIVND (reference sequence). The CDR3 sequence is CASSRGTGDTEAFF. DNA of the CDR3: TGTGCCAGTAGTCGGGGGACAGGGGACACTGAAGCTTTCTTT.

The rearrangement links TRBV28 to TRBJ2-2; 10 bases align to TRBD2. V gave up 3 bases and J gave up 6 bases; unmatched junction bases: 4. CDR3 size: 15 residues. Per the germline V gene, CDR1 is MDHEN and CDR2 is SYDVKM. The CDR3 DNA is TGTGCCAGCAGTTTGATAGCGGGAGGCCCCGGGGAGCTGTTTTTT. Protein product: CASSLIAGGPGELFF. Full variable domain (remainder filled in from reference TRBV28 and TRBJ2-2): DVKVTQSSRYLVKRTGEKVFLECVQDMDHENMFWYRQDPGLGLRLIYFSYDVKMKEKGDIPEGYSVSREKKERFSLILESASTNQTSMYLCASSLIAGGPGELFFGEGSRLTVL.

This chain joins TRBV6-1 and TRBJ2-7; 10 bases agree with TRBD2. The CDR3 is 14 amino acids. Germline loops: CDR1 MNHNS, CDR2 SASEGT. Losses at the gene ends were 8 bases for V and 4 bases for J; bases not matched to a gene: 8. In DNA, the CDR3 is TGTGCCAGCGACCTGGGACTAGCGTCGTACGAGCAGTACTTC. The encoded protein is CASDLGLASYEQYF.

The chain carries TRBV5-4 and TRBJ2-5; TRBD1 matches 7 bases. The end of the DNA is better explained by TRBJ2-7, so the J call may be wrong. Per the germline V gene, CDR1 is SGHNT and CDR2 is YYREEE (reference sequence). The length of the CDR3 is 16 residues. The CDR3 DNA sequence: TGTGCCAGCAGCTGGGAAGGGACAGTCCTCACCTACGAGCAGTACTTC. Protein product: CASSWEGTVLTYEQYF.